A selection of T cell receptor beta chains follows, all from one sample in a study of beta chain features in type 1 diabetes. Sequencing used immunoSEQ multiplex PCR; TCRdb keeps in-frame clones, though not all of them. This sample has a few hundred thousand clones, with 13% to 15% found just once. Sample: naive CD4+ T cells from blood. These TCRs come from a man aged 25 to 45 with type 1 diabetes. The CDR3 runs from the conserved cysteine through the conserved F or W. D genes are given only for firm matches. The listing skips clone size in some rows; elsewhere it reads once, few, many or a size class.

clone_size j_call d_call v_call cdr3_nt cdr3_aa
- TRBJ2-7 TRBD1 TRBV15 TGTGCCACCAGCAGCAGACAGGGCTCCTACGAGCAGTACTTC CATSSRQGSYEQYF
once TRBJ2-7 - TRBV6-5 TGTGCCAGCAGTTTCTTACCACCACGCGGGCAGTACTTC CASSFLPPRGQYF
- TRBJ2-5 TRBD1 TRBV28 TGTGCCAGCAGTTCAGGGACAGGGCATAGTTCCGAGACCCAGTACTTC CASSSGTGHSSETQYF
few TRBJ2-1 TRBD2 TRBV2 TGTGCCAGCAGTGGGACTAGCCGGAACAATGAGCAGTTCTTC CASSGTSRNNEQFF
few TRBJ2-3 - TRBV28 TGTGCCAGCACCGGGACTCTCCTCGATACGCAGTATTTT CASTGTLLDTQYF
few TRBJ2-5 - TRBV5-6 TGTGCCAGCAGCTTGGCGTCCGGGGAGACCCAGTACTTC CASSLASGETQYF
few TRBJ2-1 - TRBV7-2 TGTGCCAGCAGCAAACAGGGTTTGGACAATGAGCAGTTCTTC CASSKQGLDNEQFF
few TRBJ2-7 TRBD2 TRBV2 TGTGCCAGCAGCAGACTAGCGTCTCCGAACTACGAGCAGTACTTC CASSRLASPNYEQYF
few TRBJ1-5 - TRBV30 TGTGCCTGGAGTACAACCGGGGGGCAGCCCCAGCATTTT CAWSTTGGQPQHF
few TRBJ2-7 TRBD2 TRBV4-2 TGTGCCAGCAGGTTCAGCGGGAAACCCCCTTACGAGCAGTACTTC CASRFSGKPPYEQYF
- TRBJ2-1 TRBD2 TRBV5-1 TGCGCCAGCAGCTTGTGGTCTAGCGGGAGGCTAAACAATGAGCAGTTCTTC CASSLWSSGRLNNEQFF
- TRBJ2-2 - TRBV14 TGTGCCAGCAGACCCGGACAGACGAACACCGGGGAGCTGTTTTTT CASRPGQTNTGELFF
once TRBJ2-3 - TRBV5-1 TGCGCCAGCTACAGGGATTTCACAGATACGCAGTATTTT CASYRDFTDTQYF
few TRBJ2-5 TRBD1 TRBV29-1 TGCAGCGTTGAAGACCCGGGGACAGCAGAGACCCAGTACTTC CSVEDPGTAETQYF
- TRBJ2-5 TRBD2 TRBV9 TGTGCCAGCAGCAGGGAGGGACTGGAGACCCAGTACTTC CASSREGLETQYF
few TRBJ2-5 TRBD2 TRBV5-4 TGTGCCAGCAGCTCACATTATGCACTAGCGGGAGGTTGGGAGACCCAGTACTTC CASSSHYALAGGWETQYF
- TRBJ2-1 TRBD1 TRBV5-1 TGCGCCAGCAGCTTAGGGACAGGGAAGATACATGAGCAGTTCTTC CASSLGTGKIHEQFF
- TRBJ2-3 TRBD2 TRBV19 TGTGCCAGCAGACAGGGACTAGCGACAGATACGCAGTATTTT CASRQGLATDTQYF
few TRBJ1-2 - TRBV5-6 TGTGCCAGCGGGTCATCGGGACACCGGGGCTACACCTTC CASGSSGHRGYTF
few TRBJ2-1 - TRBV7-2 TGTGCCAGCAGCTCAAACCAGCGAGGCTACAATGAGCAGTTCTTC CASSSNQRGYNEQFF
- TRBJ2-3 - TRBV27 TGTGCCAGCAGTCTGTTGCAGGGCGCGGGCACAGATACGCAGTATTTT CASSLLQGAGTDTQYF
- TRBJ1-1 TRBD1 TRBV5-1 TGCGCCAGCAAGGAACAGGGGCAGAACACTGAAGCTTTCTTT CASKEQGQNTEAFF
- TRBJ1-2 - TRBV18 TGTGCCAGCTCACCCGGGGATGGGAGCTATGGCTACACCTTC CASSPGDGSYGYTF
- TRBJ2-7 TRBD1 TRBV5-1 TGCGCCAGCAGCTTGGCCTCCGGGACAGGGGGCGGCGAGCAGTACTTC CASSLASGTGGGEQYF
few TRBJ2-1 - TRBV7-2 TGTGCCAGCAGCTTAGCGAGCGGAGCCTACAATGAGCAGTTCTTC CASSLASGAYNEQFF
few TRBJ2-1 - TRBV18 TGTGCCAGCTCCGGGAACTACAATGAGCAGTTCTTC CASSGNYNEQFF
- TRBJ2-1 TRBD1 TRBV2 TGTGCCAGCGGCCGGGACAGTACTCACAATGAGCAGTTCTTC CASGRDSTHNEQFF
- TRBJ2-7 TRBD2 TRBV2 TGTGCCAGCAGTGAGCGGACTAGCGGGACCCAGCAGTACTTC CASSERTSGTQQYF
- TRBJ1-5 - TRBV30 TGTGCCTGGAGTGGCCGACAGTATAGCAATCAGCCCCAGCATTTT CAWSGRQYSNQPQHF
few TRBJ2-7 TRBD1 TRBV5-1 TGCGCCAGCAGCTTGGGGACTATTCGGACAGGGGGCTTTGAGCAGTACTTC CASSLGTIRTGGFEQYF
few TRBJ2-1 - TRBV4-3 TGCGCCAGCAGCCTGTCGGCGGGGGCGACCTACAATGAGCAGTTCTTC CASSLSAGATYNEQFF
few TRBJ2-1 TRBD2 TRBV5-4 TGTGCCAGCAGCCTACAACAGACTAGCGGGAGCTACAATGAGCAGTTCTTC CASSLQQTSGSYNEQFF
- TRBJ2-1 - TRBV9 TGTGCCAGCAGCGTAGACGCGGGGTCCTACAATGAGCAGTTCTTC CASSVDAGSYNEQFF
few TRBJ1-1 - TRBV5-1 TGCGCCAGCAGCCCACAGGGAACCGAAGCTTTCTTT CASSPQGTEAFF
- TRBJ2-7 TRBD1 TRBV19 TGTGCCAGTAGAGATCCGGGACAGAGGACCATAGAGCAGTACTTC CASRDPGQRTIEQYF
- TRBJ1-1 - TRBV18 TGTGCCAGCTCATCGACAGTGAACACTGAAGCTTTCTTT CASSSTVNTEAFF
- TRBJ2-1 TRBD2 TRBV7-2 TGTGCCAGCAGCCGTCACCTAGCGGGATCTAGCAATGAGCAGTTCTTC CASSRHLAGSSNEQFF
few TRBJ2-3 TRBD2 TRBV6-6 TGTGCCAGCAGTTACGGTCTAGCGGGAGATACGCAGTATTTT CASSYGLAGDTQYF
few TRBJ2-5 TRBD2 TRBV6-5 TGTGCCAGCAGAACTGGACTAGCGGGAGTGGAGACCCAGTACTTC CASRTGLAGVETQYF
few TRBJ2-1 - TRBV6-4 TGTGCCAGCAGTGAAACCCCATACAAACCCTACAATGAGCAGTTCTTC CASSETPYKPYNEQFF
- TRBJ2-1 TRBD1 TRBV5-1 TGCGCCAGCAGCAGGACAGGGGTCGCCTACAATGAGCAGTTCTTC CASSRTGVAYNEQFF
- TRBJ1-5 TRBD1 TRBV30 TGTGCCTGGGCGACCGGACAGGGCGGGGGTTTTCTGCCCCAGCATTTT CAWATGQGGGFLPQHF
- TRBJ2-5 TRBD1 TRBV28 TGTGCCAGCAGTACAACAGGGGGCCTAGAGACCCAGTACTTC CASSTTGGLETQYF
- TRBJ2-3 - TRBV5-4 TGTGCCAGCAGCTTGGCAAGAGCCACAGATACGCAGTATTTT CASSLARATDTQYF
- TRBJ2-7 - TRBV28 TGTGCCAGCAGTCCCCCCTCGGGTCACTACGAGCAGTACTTC CASSPPSGHYEQYF
- TRBJ2-5 - TRBV5-1 TGCGCCAGCAGCTTGGGCAGAGGGGGGGGCGAGACCCAGTACTTC CASSLGRGGGETQYF
- TRBJ1-2 - TRBV5-1 TGCGCCAGCAGCTTGGATGTACAGTCACGTGGCTACACCTTC CASSLDVQSRGYTF
- TRBJ2-3 TRBD2 TRBV30 TGTGCCTGGAGTGAGACTAGCGCGAGCACAGATACGCAGTATTTT CAWSETSASTDTQYF
- TRBJ1-1 - TRBV19 TGTGCCAGTAGTATGCAGGGCCGGCTGAACACTGAAGCTTTCTTT CASSMQGRLNTEAFF
few TRBJ2-1 TRBD1 TRBV9 TGTGCCAGCAGCGTACAGGGGGACCCCTCCTACAATGAGCAGTTCTTC CASSVQGDPSYNEQFF